These 23 T cell receptor beta chains originate from one sample sequenced in a study of blood T cell repertoires in COVID-19. Only in-frame clones appear in the TCRdb table, and some are missing; sequencing was by immunoSEQ multiplex PCR. This table has about 250,000 clones, around 90% appearing once. Sequenced material: PBMCs or T cells enriched from blood (not recorded which). The source of these receptors is a woman in her twenties or thirties with acute COVID-19.

The genes are TRBV29-1 and TRBJ1-1, with 7 bases aligning to TRBD1. The J segment lost 1 base and the V segment lost 2 bases, leaving 1 base of the junction unmatched. The CDR3 is made up of 13 amino acids. The germline V gene has CDR1 SQVTM and CDR2 ANQGSEA. In nucleotides, the CDR3 is TGCAGCGTTGAATACAGGGGGAACACTGAAGCTTTCTTT. This translates into CSVEYRGNTEAFF.

This rearrangement joins TRBV27 to TRBJ2-5; 9 bases are a match to TRBD2. Per germline, CDR1 MNHEY and CDR2 SMNVEV (reference sequence). J lost 5 bases, V lost 5 bases, and 9 bases had no gene match. The CDR3 contains 15 residues. CDR3 sequence reads: CASSPRLAVRETQYF. CDR3 bases: TGTGCCAGCAGTCCCCGACTAGCGGTACGGGAGACCCAGTACTTC.

The rearrangement links TRBV27 to TRBJ1-2; D unresolved. Trimming cost V 5 bases and J 3 bases, with 10 bases left between them. The CDR3 length is 13 residues. Germline V gives CDR1 MNHEY, CDR2 SMNVEV (reference sequence). The CDR3 sequence: CASSRDTYYGYTF. The CDR3 DNA reads TGTGCCAGCAGTCGCGACACCTACTATGGCTACACCTTC.

CDR3 residues: CASSYSGGGLYEQYF. As DNA, the CDR3 is TGTGCCAGCAGTTACTCGGGGGGGGGTCTCTACGAGCAGTACTTC. The chain is built from TRBV6-5 and TRBJ2-7, with 7 nucleotides matching TRBD2. The CDR3 has 15 amino acids. CDR1 and CDR2 from the germline V gene are MNHEY and SVGAGI. With V trimmed by 0 bases and J by 3 bases, 5 bases remained unmatched.

This sequence joins TRBV11-2 and TRBJ2-1, with TRBD2 matching over 10 bases. The CDR3 extends over 16 amino acids. The V gene's germline CDR1 is SGHAT and CDR2 FQNNGV. Unmatched junction bases numbered 7, after V lost 4 bases and J lost 4 bases. CDR3 in DNA: TGTGCCAGCAGCTCAACGAGGACTAGCGGATACAATGAGCAGTTCTTC. This translates into CASSSTRTSGYNEQFF. Using reference TRBV11-2 and TRBJ2-1 for the parts outside the CDR3, the full variable domain is EAGVAQSPRYKIIEKRQSVAFWCNPISGHATLYWYQQILGQGPKLLIQFQNNGVVDDSQLPKDRFSAERLKGVDSTLKIQPAKLEDSAVYLCASSSTRTSGYNEQFFGPGTRLTVL.

The chain has TRBV27 and TRBJ2-3, with 16 bases identical to TRBD2. The trim removed 4 bases at V and 4 bases at J, leaving 2 bases unmatched. The CDR3 has 16 amino acids. Germline CDR1 MNHEY, CDR2 SMNVEV (reference sequence). The CDR3 sequence is CASSSGLAGGADTQYF. The DNA of the CDR3 is TGTGCCAGCAGTTCGGGACTAGCGGGGGGGGCAGATACGCAGTATTTT.

The genes are TRBV24-1 and TRBJ1-5, with 9 nucleotides matching TRBD1. From germline, CDR1 is KGHDR and CDR2 SFDVKD. The CDR3 is made up of 16 amino acids. The trim removed 7 bases at V and 6 bases at J, leaving 12 bases unmatched. The CDR3 DNA reads TGTGCCACCAGAGGCCCGGGACAGGGTCACGTTCAGCCCCAGCATTTT. Protein product: CATRGPGQGHVQPQHF.

A few counts support this clone. The chain recombines TRBV29-1 with TRBJ1-2, with TRBD1 matching 9 bases. The CDR3 spans 14 residues. CDR1 and CDR2 (germline): SQVTM, ANQGSEA. Losses at the gene ends were 6 bases for V and 4 bases for J; bases not matched to a gene: 9. CDR3 nucleotide sequence: TGCAGCGTCGCTTACAGGGGGCGCGGCTATGGCTACACCTTC. This sequence encodes CSVAYRGRGYGYTF.

This chain links TRBV28 with TRBJ1-5; tentatively, D is TRBD1 (5 bases). V lost 5 bases and J lost 10, with 18 bases in between. The CDR3 has 14 amino acids. In germline, CDR1 is MDHEN, CDR2 SYDVKM. The CDR3 loop reads CASSSREGREPQHF. The CDR3 DNA follows: TGTGCCAGCAGTAGCAGAGAGGGGAGGGAACCCCAGCATTTT. Combining the CDR3 with reference TRBV28 and TRBJ1-5 gives the whole variable domain DVKVTQSSRYLVKRTGEKVFLECVQDMDHENMFWYRQDPGLGLRLIYFSYDVKMKEKGDIPEGYSVSREKKERFSLILESASTNQTSMYLCASSSREGREPQHFGDGTRLSIL.

This chain links TRBV28 with TRBJ1-2, with D perhaps matching TRBD1 (6 bases). Germline CDR1 MDHEN, CDR2 SYDVKM. CDR3 length: 12 residues. Trimming stripped 5 bases from V and 8 bases from J, with 12 bases between. The CDR3 protein is CASSQQGKGYTF. CDR3 DNA sequence: TGTGCCAGCAGTCAACAGGGTAAAGGCTACACCTTC.

The chain recombines TRBV7-3 with TRBJ2-2, with 12 nucleotides matching TRBD2. CDR1 SGHTA and CDR2 FQGTGA come from the germline V gene. The CDR3 is 16 amino acids. J lost 5 bases, V lost 5 bases, and 6 bases had no gene match. The CDR3 DNA is TGTGCCAGCAGCGCCCGACTAGCGGGAGCGACCGGGGAGCTGTTTTTT. It translates to CASSARLAGATGELFF. The complete variable domain, with remaining parts taken from reference TRBV7-3 and TRBJ2-2, reads GAGVSQTPSNKVTEKGKYVELRCDPISGHTALYWYRQSLGQGPEFLIYFQGTGAADDSGLPNDRFFAVRPEGSVSTLKIQRTERGDSAVYLCASSARLAGATGELFFGEGSRLTVL.

This clone has more than one count but fewer than ten. The gene calls are TRBV12-3 or TRBV12-4 and TRBJ1-1; the D gene is possibly TRBD1 (5 bases). The CDR3 totals 12 residues. V lost 3 bases and J 6 bases, leaving 8 bases between the germline ends. Written as DNA, the CDR3 is TGTGCCAGCAGTTTCCTAGGGGCTGAAGCTTTCTTT. This gives the protein CASSFLGAEAFF.

The rearrangement joins TRBV19 to TRBJ2-1; D is perhaps TRBD2 (6 bases). V was clipped by 3 bases and J by 9 bases, with 24 bases between them. Germline V gene sequence: CDR1 LNHDA, CDR2 SQIVND (reference sequence). The CDR3 sequence is 17 residues long. CDR3 protein: CASSMEGGIMGHGEQFF. For the CDR3, the DNA is TGTGCCAGTAGTATGGAGGGAGGAATAATGGGGCACGGTGAGCAGTTCTTC.

J is TRBJ2-7 and V is TRBV18; TRBD2 agrees at 9 bases. J lost 5 bases, V lost 6 bases, and 2 bases had no gene match. This CDR3 contains 12 residues. CDR1 is KGHSH, CDR2 LQKENI, per germline. CDR3 region: CASSPSGNEQYF. The CDR3 region has the DNA TGTGCCAGCTCGCCTAGCGGGAACGAGCAGTACTTC.

The chain uses TRBV6-5 and TRBJ2-7, with 10 nucleotides matching TRBD2. Germline V CDR1 and CDR2: MNHEY, SVGAGI. The V and J ends lost 4 bases and 2 bases, in that order; junction bases with no gene match: 5. The CDR3 covers 15 residues. This chain's CDR3 is CASSSRTSGAYEQYF. The CDR3 DNA follows: TGTGCCAGCAGTTCGAGGACTAGCGGAGCCTACGAGCAGTACTTC.

The gene calls are TRBV30 and TRBJ1-4; D is undetermined. The CDR3 covers 13 residues. Germline assignment: CDR1 GTSNPN and CDR2 SVGIG (reference sequence). Deletions cut 2 bases from V and 8 bases from J, with 12 bases between. CDR3 bases: TGTGCCTGGAGTCCCCGGTTGTACGAAAAACTGTTTTTT. It specifies CAWSPRLYEKLFF. The full variable domain, its missing parts supplied by reference TRBV30 and TRBJ1-4, is SQTIHQWPATLVQPVGSPLSLECTVEGTSNPNLYWYRQAAGRGLQLLFYSVGIGQISSEVPQNLSASRPQDRQFILSSKKLLLSDSGFYLCAWSPRLYEKLFFGSGTQLSVL.

The chain is built from TRBV5-4 and TRBJ2-1; a weak D match, TRBD1 (6 bases). Per germline, CDR1 SGHNT and CDR2 YYREEE (reference sequence). The CDR3 has 14 amino acids. The ends were cut back, 5 bases at V and 9 bases at J, with 18 bases in the middle. This chain's CDR3 is CASRRDTNGGEQFF. CDR3 in DNA: TGTGCCAGCAGGAGGGACACTAACGGCGGTGAGCAGTTCTTC.

This clone was seen once. The chain joins TRBV5-1 to TRBJ2-7; 11 bases match TRBD2. The trim removed 4 bases at V and 3 bases at J, leaving 15 bases unmatched. Germline CDR1 and CDR2: SGHRS and YFSETQ. The CDR3 has 18 amino acids. The CDR3 reads CASSQLPRLAGKLYEQYF. The CDR3, as DNA: TGCGCCAGCAGCCAACTCCCCCGACTAGCGGGAAAACTCTACGAGCAGTACTTC.

The V gene is TRBV28, the J gene TRBJ1-1, with D possibly being TRBD1 (6 bases). In germline, CDR1 is MDHEN, CDR2 SYDVKM. The CDR3 is 14 residues long. Deletions cut 5 bases from V and 1 base from J, with 11 bases between. The DNA for the CDR3 is TGTGCCAGCAGTGGGACATTTCGGAACACTGAAGCTTTCTTT. Translating it yields CASSGTFRNTEAFF.

CDR3 protein: CASSLYRGEATIYF. CDR3 in DNA: TGTGCCAGCAGCTTGTACAGGGGAGAGGCCACCATATATTTT. J is TRBJ1-3 and V is TRBV7-9, with 7 bases aligning to TRBD1. The CDR3 consists of 14 residues. Germline-derived CDR1 and CDR2 are SEHNR and FQNEAQ (reference sequence). J gave up 9 bases and V 3 bases, and 8 bases lay outside the gene matches.

V usage is TRBV5-5 and J usage is TRBJ2-3; TRBD1 matches 8 bases. Germline V gene lookup returns CDR1 SGHKS and CDR2 YYEKEE (reference sequence). The CDR3 has 20 amino acids. V lost 2 bases to trimming and J lost 5 bases; unmatched junction nucleotides: 22. The CDR3 region is CASSLHSRTGIGLAGDTQYF. The CDR3 nucleotides read TGTGCCAGCAGCTTACACTCACGGACAGGGATTGGGTTGGCGGGAGATACGCAGTATTTT.

This chain links TRBV19 with TRBJ2-5, with D maybe TRBD1 (5 bases). Germline V gene lookup returns CDR1 LNHDA and CDR2 SQIVND (reference sequence). The CDR3 spans 13 residues. As DNA, the CDR3 is TGTGCTACCAGGGTCGGAATCGGTGGGACCCAGTACTTC. This gives the protein CATRVGIGGTQYF.

The chain has TRBV7-2 and TRBJ2-2; 10 positions agree with TRBD1. V was clipped by 3 bases and J by 6 bases; unmatched bases: 4. The CDR3 has 15 amino acids. From germline, CDR1 is SGHTA and CDR2 FQGNSA. The CDR3 here is CASSFGTGVAGELFF. The CDR3 DNA reads as TGTGCCAGCAGCTTTGGGACAGGGGTGGCCGGGGAGCTGTTTTTT.